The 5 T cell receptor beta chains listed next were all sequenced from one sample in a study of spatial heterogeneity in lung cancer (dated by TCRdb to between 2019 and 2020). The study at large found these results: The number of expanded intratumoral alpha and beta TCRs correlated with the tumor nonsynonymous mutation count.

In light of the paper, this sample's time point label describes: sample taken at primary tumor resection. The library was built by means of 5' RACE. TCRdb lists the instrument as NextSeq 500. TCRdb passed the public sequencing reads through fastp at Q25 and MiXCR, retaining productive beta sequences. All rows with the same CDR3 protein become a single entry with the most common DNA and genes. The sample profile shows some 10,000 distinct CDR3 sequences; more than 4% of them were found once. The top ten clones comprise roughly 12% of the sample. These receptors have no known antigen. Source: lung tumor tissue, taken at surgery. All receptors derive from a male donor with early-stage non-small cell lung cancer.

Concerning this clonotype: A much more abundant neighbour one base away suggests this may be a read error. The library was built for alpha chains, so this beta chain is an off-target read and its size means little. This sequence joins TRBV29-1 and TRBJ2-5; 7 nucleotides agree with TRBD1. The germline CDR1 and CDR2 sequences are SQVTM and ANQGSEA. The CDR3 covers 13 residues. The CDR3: CSAGQVIAETRYF. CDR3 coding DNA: TGCAGCGCTGGACAGGTAATCGCCGAGACCCGGTACTTC.

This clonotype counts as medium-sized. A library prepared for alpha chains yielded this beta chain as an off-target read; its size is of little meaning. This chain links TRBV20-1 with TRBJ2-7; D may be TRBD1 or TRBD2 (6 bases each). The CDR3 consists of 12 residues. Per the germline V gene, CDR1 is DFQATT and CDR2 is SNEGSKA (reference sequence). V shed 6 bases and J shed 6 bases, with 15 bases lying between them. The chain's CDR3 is CSAHREDGEQYF. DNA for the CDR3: TGCAGTGCCCACAGGGAGGATGGCGAGCAGTACTTC.

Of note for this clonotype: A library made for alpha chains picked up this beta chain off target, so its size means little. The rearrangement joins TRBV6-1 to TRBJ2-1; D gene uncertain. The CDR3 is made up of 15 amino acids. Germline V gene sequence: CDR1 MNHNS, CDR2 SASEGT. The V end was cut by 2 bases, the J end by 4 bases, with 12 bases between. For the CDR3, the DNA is TGTGCCAGCAGTGAAAGTCTCTCTCTTTACAATGAGCAGTTCTTC. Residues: CASSESLSLYNEQFF.

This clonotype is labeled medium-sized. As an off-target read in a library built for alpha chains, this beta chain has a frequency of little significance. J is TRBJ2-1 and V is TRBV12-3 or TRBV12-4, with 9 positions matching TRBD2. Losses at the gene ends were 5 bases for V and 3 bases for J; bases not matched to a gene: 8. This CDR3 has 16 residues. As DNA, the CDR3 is TGTGCCAGCAGTCCTTATAGCGGGGGACTCTACAATGAGCAGTTCTTC. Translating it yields CASSPYSGGLYNEQFF.

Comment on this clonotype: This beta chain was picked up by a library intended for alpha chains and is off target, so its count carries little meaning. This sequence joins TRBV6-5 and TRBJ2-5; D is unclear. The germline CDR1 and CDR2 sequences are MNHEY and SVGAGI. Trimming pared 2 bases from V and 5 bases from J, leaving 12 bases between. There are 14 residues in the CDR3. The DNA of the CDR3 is TGTGCCAGCAGTTACGCGAGAACTGTGGAGACCCAGTACTTC. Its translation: CASSYARTVETQYF.